This TCR beta chain is from a study of blood T cell repertoires in COVID-19. Study-wide background: The origin of the acute and convalescent COVID-19 samples was the United States, Italy and Spain. PBMCs, B-cell-depleted T cells, or T cells were the source of the cDNA or gDNA that made up the material.

Germline CDR1 MNHNS, CDR2 SASEGT. Trimming shortened V by 2 bases and J by 4 bases, and 9 bases separated the two germline ends. The CDR3 covers 14 residues. Per the study methods: The assay estimated nucleated cells by amplifying reference gene primers. Assay used: immunoSEQ multiplex PCR; TCRdb lists only in-frame clones, some missing. The V and J calls and clone size were taken over from that table, and D and trimming were inferred from the DNA. The sample has roughly 200,000 clones, approximately 90% seen once. The genes are TRBV6-1 and TRBJ1-5; D remains ambiguous. The sample was peripheral blood. The receptor comes from a woman aged 18-29 years who had recovered from COVID-19. The CDR3 nucleotides are TGTGCCAGCAGTGAATGGGGAGAAAATCAGCCCCAGCATTTT. Protein sequence: CASSEWGENQPQHF.